This T cell receptor beta chain was sequenced in a study of blood T cell repertoires in COVID-19. Study background: Samples taken during acute and convalescent COVID-19 were collected in the United States, Italy and Spain. PBMCs, B-cell-depleted T cells, or T cells provided the cDNA or gDNA that made up the material.

CDR3 length equals 13 residues. The germline gives CDR1 MNHNS, CDR2 SASEGT. J lost 2 bases, V lost 3 bases, and 0 bases had no gene match. As originally analysed: Reference gene primer amplification gave nucleated cell count estimates. Only in-frame clones appear in the TCRdb table, and some are missing; sequencing was by immunoSEQ multiplex PCR. That table is the source of V, J and clone size, and D and trimming were worked out from the DNA. The table records tens of thousands of clones, about 92% of them present only once. The sequenced sample was peripheral blood. This receptor was identified in a man aged 50 to 59 with active COVID-19. This rearrangement joins TRBV6-1 to TRBJ2-7; 8 bases map to TRBD1. The CDR3 coding sequence is TGTGCCAGCAGTGAGGACAGGGCCTACGAGCAGTACTTC. Translation gives CASSEDRAYEQYF.